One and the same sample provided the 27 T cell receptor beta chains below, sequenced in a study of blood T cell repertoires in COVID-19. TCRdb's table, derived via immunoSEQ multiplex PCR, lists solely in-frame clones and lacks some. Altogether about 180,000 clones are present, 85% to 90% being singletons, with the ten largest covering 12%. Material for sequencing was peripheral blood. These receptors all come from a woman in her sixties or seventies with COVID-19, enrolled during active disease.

The CDR3 loop reads CASSPPLRAGANNEQFF. The CDR3 DNA is TGTGCCAGCAGCCCTCCCTTGCGGGCGGGAGCAAATAATGAGCAGTTCTTC. This chain links TRBV7-9 with TRBJ2-1; TRBD2 matches 7 bases. The CDR3 has 17 amino acids. Per germline, CDR1 SEHNR and CDR2 FQNEAQ (reference sequence). V was clipped by 5 bases and J by 7 bases; unmatched bases: 17.

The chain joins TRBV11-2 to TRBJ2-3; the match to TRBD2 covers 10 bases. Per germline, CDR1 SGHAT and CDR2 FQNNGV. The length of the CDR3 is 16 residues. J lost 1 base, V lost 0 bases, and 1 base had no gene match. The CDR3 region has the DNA TGTGCCAGCAGCTTAGATCTAGCGGGAGGCACAGATACGCAGTATTTT. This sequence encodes CASSLDLAGGTDTQYF. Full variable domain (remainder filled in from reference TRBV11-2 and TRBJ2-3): EAGVAQSPRYKIIEKRQSVAFWCNPISGHATLYWYQQILGQGPKLLIQFQNNGVVDDSQLPKDRFSAERLKGVDSTLKIQPAKLEDSAVYLCASSLDLAGGTDTQYFGPGTRLTVL.

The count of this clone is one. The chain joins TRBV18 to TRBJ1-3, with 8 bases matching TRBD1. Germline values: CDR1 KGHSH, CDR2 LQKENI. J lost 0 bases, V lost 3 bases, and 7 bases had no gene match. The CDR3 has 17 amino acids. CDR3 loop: CASSPPGQASSGNTIYF. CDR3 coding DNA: TGTGCCAGCTCACCTCCGGGACAGGCCAGCTCTGGAAACACCATATATTTT.

This CDR3 reads CASGEGGSQTQYF. In DNA, the CDR3 is TGTGCTAGTGGCGAAGGGGGCTCACAGACCCAGTACTTC. The rearrangement links TRBV12-5 to TRBJ2-5, with 7 bases lining up with TRBD1. V was pared by 6 bases and J by 6 bases, with 7 bases of the junction left unmatched. This CDR3 has 13 residues. Looked up from germline, CDR1 is LGHNT and CDR2 is FRNRAP.

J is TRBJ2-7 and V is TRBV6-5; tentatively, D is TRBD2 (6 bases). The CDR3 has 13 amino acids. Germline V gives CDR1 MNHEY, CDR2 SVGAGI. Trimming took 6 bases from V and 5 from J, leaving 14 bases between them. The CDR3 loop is CASSRENLHEQYF. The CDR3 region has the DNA TGTGCCAGCAGCCGGGAGAATCTCCACGAGCAGTACTTC.

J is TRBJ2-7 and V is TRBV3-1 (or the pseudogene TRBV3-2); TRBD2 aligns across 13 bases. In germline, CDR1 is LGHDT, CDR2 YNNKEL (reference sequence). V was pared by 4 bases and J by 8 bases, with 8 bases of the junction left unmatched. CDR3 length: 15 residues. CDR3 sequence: CASSRETSGRRKQYF. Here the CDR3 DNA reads TGTGCCAGCAGCCGAGAGACTAGCGGGAGGAGAAAGCAGTACTTC.

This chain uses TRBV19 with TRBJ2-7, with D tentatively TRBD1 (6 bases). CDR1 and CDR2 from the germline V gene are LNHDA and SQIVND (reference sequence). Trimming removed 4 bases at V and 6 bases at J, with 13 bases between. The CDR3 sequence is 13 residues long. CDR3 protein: CASSRGQLGEQYF. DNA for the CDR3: TGTGCCAGTAGTAGAGGACAGCTTGGCGAGCAGTACTTC.

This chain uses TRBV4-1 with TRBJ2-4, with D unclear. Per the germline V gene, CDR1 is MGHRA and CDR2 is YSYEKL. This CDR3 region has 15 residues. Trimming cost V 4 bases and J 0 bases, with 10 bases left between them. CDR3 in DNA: TGCGCCAGCAGCCGAATGAGAGTAGCCAAAAACATTCAGTACTTC. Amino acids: CASSRMRVAKNIQYF.

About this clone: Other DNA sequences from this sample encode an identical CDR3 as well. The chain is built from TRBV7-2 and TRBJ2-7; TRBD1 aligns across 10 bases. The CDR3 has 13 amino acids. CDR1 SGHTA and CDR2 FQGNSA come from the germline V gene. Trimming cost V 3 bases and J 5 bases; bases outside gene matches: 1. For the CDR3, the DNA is TGTGCCAGCAGCTTGGGGACAGGGGACGAGCAGTACTTC. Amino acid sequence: CASSLGTGDEQYF.

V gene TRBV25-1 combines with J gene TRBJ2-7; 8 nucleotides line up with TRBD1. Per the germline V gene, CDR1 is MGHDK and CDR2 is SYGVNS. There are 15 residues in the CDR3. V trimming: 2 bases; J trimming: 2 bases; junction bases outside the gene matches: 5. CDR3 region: CASSEGQGYPYEQYF. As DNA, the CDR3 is TGTGCCAGCAGTGAAGGACAGGGATACCCCTACGAGCAGTACTTC.

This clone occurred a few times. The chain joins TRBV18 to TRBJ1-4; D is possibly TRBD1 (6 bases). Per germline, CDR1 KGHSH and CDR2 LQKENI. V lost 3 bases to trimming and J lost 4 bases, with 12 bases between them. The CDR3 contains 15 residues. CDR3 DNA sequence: TGTGCCAGCTCACCCCAGGGGAGCCGTAATGAAAAACTGTTTTTT. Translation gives CASSPQGSRNEKLFF.

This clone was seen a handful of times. CDR3 nucleotide sequence: TGCGCCAGCACAAACCAGGGCCATTCCCTCTATTTT. Encoded protein: CASTNQGHSLYF. This rearrangement joins TRBV5-1 to TRBJ1-3; the D gene is possibly TRBD1 (5 bases). The CDR3 contains 12 residues. The germline V gene has CDR1 SGHRS and CDR2 YFSETQ. Trimming took 6 bases from V and 16 from J, leaving 20 bases between them. Full variable domain (remainder filled in from reference TRBV5-1 and TRBJ1-3): KAGVTQTPRYLIKTRGQQVTLSCSPISGHRSVSWYQQTPGQGLQFLFEYFSETQRNKGNFPGRFSGRQFSNSRSEMNVSTLELGDSALYLCASTNQGHSLYFGEGSWLTVV.

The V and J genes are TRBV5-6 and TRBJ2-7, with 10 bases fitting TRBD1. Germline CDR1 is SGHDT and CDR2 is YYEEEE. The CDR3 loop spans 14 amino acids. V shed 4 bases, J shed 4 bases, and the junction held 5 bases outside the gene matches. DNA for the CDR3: TGTGCCAGCAGCCTGCGGGACAGGGGATACGAGCAGTACTTC. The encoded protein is CASSLRDRGYEQYF.

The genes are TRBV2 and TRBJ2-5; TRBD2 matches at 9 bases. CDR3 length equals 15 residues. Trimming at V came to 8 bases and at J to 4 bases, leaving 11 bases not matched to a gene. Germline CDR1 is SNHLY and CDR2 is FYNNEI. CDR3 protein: CASLPLSAGGETQYF. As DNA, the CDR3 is TGTGCCAGCCTGCCCCTTTCAGCGGGAGGAGAGACCCAGTACTTC.

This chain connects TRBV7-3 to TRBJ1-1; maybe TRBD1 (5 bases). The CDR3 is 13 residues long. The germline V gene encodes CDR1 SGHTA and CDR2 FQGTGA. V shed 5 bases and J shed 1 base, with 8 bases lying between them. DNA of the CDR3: TGTGCCAGCAGCCCGACAGCGAACACTGAAGCTTTCTTT. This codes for CASSPTANTEAFF.

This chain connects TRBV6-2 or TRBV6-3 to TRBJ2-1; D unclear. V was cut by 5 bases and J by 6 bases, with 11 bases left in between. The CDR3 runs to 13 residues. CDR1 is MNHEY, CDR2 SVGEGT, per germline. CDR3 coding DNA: TGTGCCAGCAGTGGCCCACCTAGCAATGAGCAGTTCTTC. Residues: CASSGPPSNEQFF.

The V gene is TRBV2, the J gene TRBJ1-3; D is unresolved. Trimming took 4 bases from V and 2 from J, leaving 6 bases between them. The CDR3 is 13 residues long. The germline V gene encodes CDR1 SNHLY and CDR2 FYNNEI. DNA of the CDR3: TGTGCCAGCAGTGCGGGTCCTGGAAACACCATATATTTT. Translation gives CASSAGPGNTIYF.

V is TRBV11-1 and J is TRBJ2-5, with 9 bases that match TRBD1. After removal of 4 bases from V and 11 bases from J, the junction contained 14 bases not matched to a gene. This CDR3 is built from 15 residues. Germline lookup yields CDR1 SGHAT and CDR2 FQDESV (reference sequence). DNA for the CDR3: TGTGCCAGCAGCTCCCCGGGACAGGGAGTGGCTGAGCAGTACTTC. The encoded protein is CASSSPGQGVAEQYF.

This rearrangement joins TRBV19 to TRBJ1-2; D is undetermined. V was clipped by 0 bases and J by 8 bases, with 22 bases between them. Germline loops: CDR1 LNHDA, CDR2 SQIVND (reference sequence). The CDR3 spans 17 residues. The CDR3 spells CASSIDKGIGSFYGYTF. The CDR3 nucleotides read TGTGCCAGTAGTATAGATAAAGGTATCGGGAGTTTCTACGGCTACACCTTC.

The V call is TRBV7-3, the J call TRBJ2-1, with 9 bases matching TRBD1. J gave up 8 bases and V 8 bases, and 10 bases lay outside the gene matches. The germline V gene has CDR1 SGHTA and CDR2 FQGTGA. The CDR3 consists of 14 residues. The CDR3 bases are TGTGCCAGCGCTAAACAGGGGGCGTTCTATGAGCAGTTCTTC. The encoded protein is CASAKQGAFYEQFF.

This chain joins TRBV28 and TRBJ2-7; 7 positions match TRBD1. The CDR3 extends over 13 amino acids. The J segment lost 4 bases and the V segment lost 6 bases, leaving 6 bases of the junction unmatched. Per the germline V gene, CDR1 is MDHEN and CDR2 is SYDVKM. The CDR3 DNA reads TGTGCCAGCAGAACCGGGACAGTATACGAGCAGTACTTC. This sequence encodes CASRTGTVYEQYF.

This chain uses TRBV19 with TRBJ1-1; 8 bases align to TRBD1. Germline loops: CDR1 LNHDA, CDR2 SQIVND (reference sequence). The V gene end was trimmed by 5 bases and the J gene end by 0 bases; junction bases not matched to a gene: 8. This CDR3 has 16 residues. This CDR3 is CASSLSDRALNTEAFF. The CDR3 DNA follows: TGTGCCAGTAGTCTATCGGACAGGGCTCTGAACACTGAAGCTTTCTTT.

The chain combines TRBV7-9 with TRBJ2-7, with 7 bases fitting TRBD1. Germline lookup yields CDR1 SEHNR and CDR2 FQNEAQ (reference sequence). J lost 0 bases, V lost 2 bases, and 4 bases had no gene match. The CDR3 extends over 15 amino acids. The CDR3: CASSLTGVSSYEQYF. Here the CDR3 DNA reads TGTGCCAGCAGCTTAACAGGGGTCAGCTCCTACGAGCAGTACTTC.

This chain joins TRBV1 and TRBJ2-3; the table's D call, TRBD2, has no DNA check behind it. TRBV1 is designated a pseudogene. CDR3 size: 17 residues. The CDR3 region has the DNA TGCACCAGCAGCCATCCGGGGCTAGCGGGCCGCACAGATACGCAGTATTTT. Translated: CTSSHPGLAGRTDTQYF.

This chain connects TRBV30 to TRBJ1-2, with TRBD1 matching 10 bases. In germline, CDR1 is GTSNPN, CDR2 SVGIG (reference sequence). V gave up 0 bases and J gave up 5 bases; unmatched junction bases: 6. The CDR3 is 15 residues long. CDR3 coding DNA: TGTGCCTGGAGTGTACGAGGGACAGGGGTATATGGCTACACCTTC. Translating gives CAWSVRGTGVYGYTF. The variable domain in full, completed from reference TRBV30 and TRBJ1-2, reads SQTIHQWPATLVQPVGSPLSLECTVEGTSNPNLYWYRQAAGRGLQLLFYSVGIGQISSEVPQNLSASRPQDRQFILSSKKLLLSDSGFYLCAWSVRGTGVYGYTFGSGTRLTVV.

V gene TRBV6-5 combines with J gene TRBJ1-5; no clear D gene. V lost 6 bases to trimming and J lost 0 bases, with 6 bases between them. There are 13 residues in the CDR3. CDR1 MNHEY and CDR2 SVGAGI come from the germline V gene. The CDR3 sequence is CASSRYSNQPQHF. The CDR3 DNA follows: TGTGCCAGCAGCCGGTATAGCAATCAGCCCCAGCATTTT.

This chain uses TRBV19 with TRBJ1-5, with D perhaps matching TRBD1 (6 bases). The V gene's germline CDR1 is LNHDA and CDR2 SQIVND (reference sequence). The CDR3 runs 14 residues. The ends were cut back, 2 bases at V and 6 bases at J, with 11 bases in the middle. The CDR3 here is CASSISRGGQPQHF. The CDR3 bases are TGTGCCAGTAGTATATCCAGGGGCGGTCAGCCCCAGCATTTT. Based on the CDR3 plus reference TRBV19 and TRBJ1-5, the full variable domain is DGGITQSPKYLFRKEGQNVTLSCEQNLNHDAMYWYRQDPGQGLRLIYYSQIVNDFQKGDIAEGYSVSREKKESFPLTVTSAQKNPTAFYLCASSISRGGQPQHFGDGTRLSIL.